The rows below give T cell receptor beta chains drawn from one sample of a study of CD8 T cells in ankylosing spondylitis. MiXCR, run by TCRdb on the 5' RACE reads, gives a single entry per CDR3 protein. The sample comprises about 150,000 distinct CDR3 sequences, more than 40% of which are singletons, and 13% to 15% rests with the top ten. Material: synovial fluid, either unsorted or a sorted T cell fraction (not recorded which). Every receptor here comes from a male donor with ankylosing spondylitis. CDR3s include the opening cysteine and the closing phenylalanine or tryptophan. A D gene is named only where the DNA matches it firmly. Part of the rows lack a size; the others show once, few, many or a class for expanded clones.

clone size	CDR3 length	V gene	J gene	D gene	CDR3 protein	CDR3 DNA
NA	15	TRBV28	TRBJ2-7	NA	CASSPVGTSPYEQYF	TGTGCCAGCAGTCCGGTGGGGACATCCCCCTACGAGCAGTACTTC
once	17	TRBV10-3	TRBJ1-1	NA	CAISEWTVYLLNTEAFF	TGTGCCATCAGTGAGTGGACAGTTTATTTGTTGAACACTGAAGCTTTCTTT
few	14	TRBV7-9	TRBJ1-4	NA	CASSQGSLNEKLFF	TGTGCCAGCAGTCAAGGTAGCCTCAATGAAAAACTGTTTTTT
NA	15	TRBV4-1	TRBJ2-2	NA	CASSQEERDTGELFF	TGCGCCAGCAGCCAAGAAGAGAGGGACACCGGGGAGCTGTTTTTT
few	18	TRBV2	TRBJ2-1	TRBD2	CASSEWYSGSSSYNEQFF	TGTGCCAGCAGTGAGTGGTATAGCGGGTCAAGCTCCTACAATGAGCAGTTCTTC
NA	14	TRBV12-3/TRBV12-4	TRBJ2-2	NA	CASSLGLVIGELFF	TGTGCCAGCAGTTTAGGGCTAGTAATCGGGGAGCTGTTTTTT
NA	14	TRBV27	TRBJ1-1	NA	CASSLFDGNTEAFF	TGTGCCAGCAGTTTATTTGACGGGAACACTGAAGCTTTCTTT
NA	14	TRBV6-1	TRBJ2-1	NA	CASSEALDNQGQFF	TGTGCCAGCAGTGAAGCGCTTGACAATCAAGGGCAGTTCTTC
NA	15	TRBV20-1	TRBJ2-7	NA	CSATANRRWGYEQYF	TGCAGTGCTACGGCGAATCGACGGTGGGGGTACGAGCAGTACTTC
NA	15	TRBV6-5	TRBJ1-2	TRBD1	CASSTKPGQPYGYTF	TGTGCCAGCAGTACTAAACCGGGACAGCCGTATGGCTACACCTTC
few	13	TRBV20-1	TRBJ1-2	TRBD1	CSARPTGDYGYTF	TGCAGTGCTAGGCCTACAGGGGACTATGGCTACACCTTC
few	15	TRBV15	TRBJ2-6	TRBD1	CASGTDPSGANVLTF	TGTGCCTCCGGGACAGACCCCTCTGGGGCCAACGTCCTGACTTTC
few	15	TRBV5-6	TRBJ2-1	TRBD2	CASSFGLALDNEQFF	TGTGCCAGCAGCTTCGGACTAGCGCTTGACAATGAGCAGTTCTTC
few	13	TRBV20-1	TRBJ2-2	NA	CSARGYNTGELFF	TGCAGTGCTAGAGGCTATAACACCGGGGAGCTGTTTTTT
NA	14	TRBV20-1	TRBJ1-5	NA	CSAARFVGNQPQHF	TGCAGTGCCGCACGGTTCGTGGGCAATCAGCCCCAGCATTTT
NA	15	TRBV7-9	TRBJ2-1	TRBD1	CASSPRRDRENEQFF	TGTGCCAGCAGCCCCCGCCGGGACAGGGAGAATGAGCAGTTCTTC
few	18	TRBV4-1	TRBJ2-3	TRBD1	CASSPGDRPLVCTDTQYF	TGCGCCAGCAGCCCTGGGGACAGGCCTTTAGTTTGCACAGATACGCAGTATTTT
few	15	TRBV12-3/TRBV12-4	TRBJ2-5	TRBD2	CATTPSGLAGETQYF	TGTGCCACTACACCCTCCGGACTAGCCGGGGAGACCCAGTACTTC
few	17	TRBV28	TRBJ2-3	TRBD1	CASSFGGRGRVTDTQYF	TGTGCCAGCAGTTTTGGGGGCAGGGGGCGAGTCACAGATACGCAGTATTTT
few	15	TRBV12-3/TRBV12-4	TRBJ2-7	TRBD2	CASSFGDYPSYEQYF	TGTGCCAGCAGTTTCGGGGACTACCCCTCCTACGAGCAGTACTTC
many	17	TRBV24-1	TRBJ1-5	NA	CATSGPGVWGSNQPQHF	TGTGCCACCAGTGGCCCCGGGGTTTGGGGTAGCAATCAGCCCCAGCATTTT
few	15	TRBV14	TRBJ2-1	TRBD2	CASSQGSGRLSEQFF	TGTGCCAGCAGCCAAGGTAGCGGGAGGTTGAGTGAGCAGTTCTTC
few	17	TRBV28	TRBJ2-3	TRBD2	CATSVPSGSVGTDTQYF	TGTGCCACCAGTGTCCCTAGCGGGAGCGTTGGCACAGATACGCAGTATTTT
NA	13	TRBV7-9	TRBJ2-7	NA	CASSLTQSYEQYF	TGTGCCAGCAGCTTGACCCAGTCCTACGAGCAGTACTTC
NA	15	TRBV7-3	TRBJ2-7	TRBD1	CASSYGQGGAYEQYF	TGTGCCAGCAGTTACGGACAGGGGGGCGCCTACGAGCAGTACTTC
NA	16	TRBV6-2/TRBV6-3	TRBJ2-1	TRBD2	CASSYWGTSGYNEQFF	TGTGCCAGCAGTTACTGGGGGACTAGCGGGTACAATGAGCAGTTCTTC
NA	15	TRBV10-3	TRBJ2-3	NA	CAISDPGLYADTQYF	TGTGCCATCAGTGACCCAGGGTTATACGCAGATACGCAGTATTTT
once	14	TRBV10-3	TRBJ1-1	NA	CAAKWRGSNTEAFF	TGTGCCGCCAAATGGAGGGGGTCGAACACTGAAGCTTTCTTT
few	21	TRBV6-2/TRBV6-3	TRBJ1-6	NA	CASSPRYPDGPESGYNSPLHF	TGTGCCAGCAGTCCTCGTTACCCGGACGGACCGGAGTCTGGATATAATTCACCCCTCCACTTT
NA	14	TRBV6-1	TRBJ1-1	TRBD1	CASIRQGTNTEAFF	TGTGCCAGCATTCGACAGGGCACGAACACTGAAGCTTTCTTT
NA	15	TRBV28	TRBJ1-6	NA	CASSLTIPHNSPLHF	TGTGCCAGCAGTTTAACCATTCCCCATAATTCACCCCTCCACTTT
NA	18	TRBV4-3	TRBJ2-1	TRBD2	CASSHAKISGAPYNEQFF	TGCGCCAGCAGCCATGCGAAGATTAGCGGGGCACCCTACAATGAGCAGTTCTTC
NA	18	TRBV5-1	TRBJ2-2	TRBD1	CASSSTTWDRVGTGELFF	TGCGCCAGCAGCTCAACCACCTGGGACAGGGTGGGCACCGGGGAGCTGTTTTTT
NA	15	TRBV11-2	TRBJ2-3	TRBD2	CASSASWGGVDTQYF	TGTGCCAGCAGCGCCTCCTGGGGGGGGGTAGATACGCAGTATTTT
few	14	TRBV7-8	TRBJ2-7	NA	CASSFAGSNDEQYF	TGTGCCAGCAGCTTCGCCGGGAGTAACGACGAGCAGTACTTC
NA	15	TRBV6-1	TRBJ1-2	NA	CASSEAIGWDTPYTF	TGTGCCAGCAGTGAAGCGATCGGGTGGGACACTCCTTACACCTTC
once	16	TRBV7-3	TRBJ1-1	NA	CASSSGRDGDSPEAFF	TGTGCCAGCAGCTCCGGCCGGGACGGAGATTCCCCTGAAGCTTTCTTT
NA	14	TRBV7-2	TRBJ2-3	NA	CASNKQGFTDTQYF	TGTGCCAGCAATAAGCAAGGGTTTACGGATACGCAGTATTTT
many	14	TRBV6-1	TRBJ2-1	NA	CASSVGSDYNEQFF	TGTGCCAGCAGTGTAGGAAGTGACTACAATGAGCAGTTCTTC
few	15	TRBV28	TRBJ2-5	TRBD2	CASSLRLGLEETQYF	TGTGCCAGCAGTTTACGGTTGGGACTAGAAGAGACCCAGTACTTC
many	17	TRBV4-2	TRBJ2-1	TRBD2	CASSQPTSGGNYNEQFF	TGTGCCAGCAGCCAACCTACTAGCGGGGGGAACTACAATGAGCAGTTCTTC
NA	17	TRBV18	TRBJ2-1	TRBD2	CASSPASLAGDLHEQFF	TGTGCCAGCTCACCCGCTAGCCTAGCGGGAGACCTCCATGAGCAGTTCTTC
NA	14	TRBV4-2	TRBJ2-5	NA	CASSLTRVGETQYF	TGTGCCAGCAGCCTAACGAGGGTTGGAGAGACCCAGTACTTC
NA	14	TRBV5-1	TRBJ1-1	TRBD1	CASSSGQGQIEAFF	TGCGCCAGCAGCTCCGGACAGGGGCAGATTGAAGCTTTCTTT
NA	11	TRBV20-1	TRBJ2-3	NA	CSGSPRDTQYF	TGCAGTGGGAGCCCTAGAGATACGCAGTATTTT
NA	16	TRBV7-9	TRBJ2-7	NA	CASSFNGQGKKDEQYF	TGTGCCAGCAGCTTCAATGGGCAGGGTAAGAAGGACGAGCAGTACTTC
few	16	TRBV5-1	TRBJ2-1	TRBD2	CASSPVFGTSANEQFF	TGCGCCAGCAGCCCAGTTTTTGGGACTAGCGCCAATGAGCAGTTCTTC
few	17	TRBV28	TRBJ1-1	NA	CASSLPTALGWGTEAFF	TGTGCCAGCAGTTTACCGACGGCGTTGGGATGGGGCACTGAAGCTTTCTTT
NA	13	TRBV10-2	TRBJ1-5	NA	CASSSGPGQPQHF	TGCGCCAGTTCTTCAGGGCCGGGCCAGCCCCAGCATTTT
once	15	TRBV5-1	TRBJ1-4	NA	CASSWRQGTNEKLFF	TGCGCCAGCAGCTGGAGGCAGGGAACTAATGAAAAACTGTTTTTT
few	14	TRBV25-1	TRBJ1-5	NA	CASSELGFNQPQHF	TGTGCCAGCAGTGAATTGGGCTTCAATCAGCCCCAGCATTTT
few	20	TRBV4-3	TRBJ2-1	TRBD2	CASSQDLGLAGWVCCNEQFF	TGCGCCAGCAGCCAAGATTTGGGACTAGCGGGATGGGTTTGTTGCAATGAGCAGTTCTTC
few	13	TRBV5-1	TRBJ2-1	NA	CASSFRSEPEQFF	TGCGCCAGCAGCTTCCGGTCGGAACCGGAGCAGTTCTTC
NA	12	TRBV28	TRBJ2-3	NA	CASSGLLDTQYF	TGTGCCAGCAGTGGCTTGTTAGATACGCAGTATTTT
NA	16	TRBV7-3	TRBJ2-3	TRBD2	CASSPRGSGGTDTQYF	TGTGCCAGCAGCCCGCGGGGAAGCGGGGGCACAGATACGCAGTATTTT
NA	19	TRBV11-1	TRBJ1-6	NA	CASSLGSDSDHHYNSPLHF	TGTGCCAGCAGCTTAGGGTCGGACAGCGATCACCATTATAATTCACCCCTCCACTTT
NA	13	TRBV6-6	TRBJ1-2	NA	CASSYPKGDGYTF	TGTGCCAGCAGTTACCCCAAAGGGGATGGCTACACCTTC
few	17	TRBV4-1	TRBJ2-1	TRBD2	CASSLASTSGRFHEQFF	TGCGCCAGCAGCCTCGCCTCGACTAGCGGGAGGTTCCATGAGCAGTTCTTC
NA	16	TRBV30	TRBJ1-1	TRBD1	CAWRVPGGLRRTEAFF	TGTGCCTGGAGGGTACCAGGGGGGTTAAGACGCACTGAAGCTTTCTTT